This is a list of T cell receptor beta chains from one sample in a study of shared clonotypes between healthy human individuals. TCRdb's table, derived via immunoSEQ multiplex PCR, lists solely in-frame clones and lacks some. Of about 2.5 million clones listed, about 90% were seen once; the top ten hold roughly 0.34%. Material for sequencing was naive CD4+ T cells from PBMCs. The receptors here all came from a man younger than 35 in good health. Some clones in this sample may be carry-over from other donors' samples. CDR3s include the opening cysteine and the closing phenylalanine or tryptophan. A D gene is named only where the DNA matches it firmly. Rows give clone size only sometimes, using once, few, many, or a class for an expanded clone.

TRBD1	TRBV28	TRBJ1-1	-	TGTGCCAGCAGTCTGGACAGGGGGCTGTACACTGAAGCTTTCTTT	CASSLDRGLYTEAFF
-	TRBV10-1	TRBJ2-2	-	TGCGCCAGCAGCCCGAGACTAGGCACCGGGGAGCTGTTTTTT	CASSPRLGTGELFF
-	TRBV28	TRBJ1-1	-	TGTGCCAGCAGCACCCTCCTGGAGGAAGCTTTCTTT	CASSTLLEEAFF
-	TRBV11-1	TRBJ2-1	-	TGTGCCAGCAGCACCCCCGTGGATTCTAGCTCCTACAATGAGCAGTTCTTC	CASSTPVDSSSYNEQFF
-	TRBV6-5	TRBJ1-1	-	TGTGCCAGCAGTTACGAGGCGAACACTGAAGCTTTCTTT	CASSYEANTEAFF
-	TRBV5-5	TRBJ1-5	-	TGTGCCAGCAGCTTCTCGTCGTCGATACTAGGGGACCTAGGGGCCCAGCATTTT	CASSFSSSILGDLGAQHF
-	TRBV27	TRBJ1-2	-	TGTGCCAGCCGCAGTTCTGGGGGGGGTGATGGCTACACCTTC	CASRSSGGGDGYTF
-	TRBV28	TRBJ2-7	-	TGTGCCAGCAGTTTAAGATATAGGGGACGTAGCTTCGAGCAGTACTTC	CASSLRYRGRSFEQYF
-	TRBV28	TRBJ1-5	once	TGTGCCAGCAGCCGGGGTTCCTATTATAGCAATCAGCCCCAGCATTTT	CASSRGSYYSNQPQHF
TRBD2	TRBV7-8	TRBJ2-1	-	TGTGCCAGCAGCGTAAACCGACTAGCTAATATCGATGAGCAGTTCTTC	CASSVNRLANIDEQFF
TRBD1	TRBV27	TRBJ2-5	-	TGTGCCACCAGACAGGGGATCCGAGAGACCCAGTACTTC	CATRQGIRETQYF
TRBD1	TRBV29-1	TRBJ2-7	-	TGCAGCGCTGGGTTTGGCAGGGGGTACGAGCAGTACTTC	CSAGFGRGYEQYF
-	TRBV4-2	TRBJ2-3	-	TGTGCCAGCAGCCAAGATCGGGCGGTAGATACGCAGTATTTT	CASSQDRAVDTQYF
TRBD2	TRBV2	TRBJ2-3	-	TGTGCCAGCAGTGAACGGGCTAGCGGGAGGTTAGATACGCAGTATTTT	CASSERASGRLDTQYF
-	TRBV7-8	TRBJ2-1	-	TGTGCCAGCAGCTTAGGACAGGCCTTATACAATGAGCAGTTCTTC	CASSLGQALYNEQFF
-	TRBV5-1	TRBJ2-7	-	TGCGCCAGCAGCTTGGATTCTGCCGCACCCTACGAGCAGTACTTC	CASSLDSAAPYEQYF
TRBD1	TRBV28	TRBJ2-7	-	TGTGCCAGCAGTCCTGGACAGGACTACGAGCAGTACTTC	CASSPGQDYEQYF
-	TRBV5-1	TRBJ2-1	-	TGCGCCAGCAGCCCCTTCCTAGGCTCCTACAATGAGCAGTTCTTC	CASSPFLGSYNEQFF
-	TRBV25-1	TRBJ1-5	-	TGTGCCAGCCCGGGGGGCAGGGGCAATCAGCCCCAGCATTTT	CASPGGRGNQPQHF
TRBD2	TRBV19	TRBJ2-5	-	TGTGCCAGTAGTTCCAATCGACTAGCGGGACGGGAGACCCAGTACTTC	CASSSNRLAGRETQYF
TRBD2	TRBV9	TRBJ2-3	-	TGTGCCAGCAGCGTAGGACTAGCGGGCACAGATACGCAGTATTTT	CASSVGLAGTDTQYF
TRBD1	TRBV7-9	TRBJ1-1	-	TGTGCCAGCAGCTTAGACCGGGACAGGGGGCGGGGGAACACTGAAGCTTTCTTT	CASSLDRDRGRGNTEAFF
-	TRBV28	TRBJ1-1	-	TGTGCCAGCAGACTCCCGGCCCCGAACACTGAAGCTTTCTTT	CASRLPAPNTEAFF
-	TRBV10-2	TRBJ2-3	once	TGCGCCAGCAGAGCCCCCAGGGATACGCAGTATTTT	CASRAPRDTQYF
-	TRBV28	TRBJ2-1	-	TGTGCCAGCAGTACTATCAACAATGAGCAGTTCTTC	CASSTINNEQFF
-	TRBV14	TRBJ2-1	few	TGTGCCAGCAGCGATCTACGCGATGAGCAGTTCTTC	CASSDLRDEQFF
-	TRBV19	TRBJ1-1	-	TGTGCCAGTAGTGCCGGAATCGGGGGGAAGGGGACTGAAGCTTTCTTT	CASSAGIGGKGTEAFF